This passage covers 20 T cell receptor beta chains from one sample sequenced in a study of vaccination and CD4 T cells after COVID-19. With the Oncomine TCR Beta short-read assay, DNA from cultured CD4+ T cells was sequenced. From the PCR reads, TCRdb called clonotypes with MiXCR, one entry per CDR3 protein. The data show some 7,100 distinct CDR3 sequences, with around 74% seen just once and about 16% held by the top ten. These TCRs' antigens remain unknown. Treatment given: roughly 11-day PBMC culture with coronavirus spike peptide pools or control peptides (ViraFEST assay). The sample taken for sequencing was CD4+ T cells from blood, cultured in vitro. Receptors originate from a human donor who had recovered from COVID-19.

This sequence joins TRBV6-1 and TRBJ1-5; the D gene is possibly TRBD1 (5 bases). This CDR3 comprises 17 residues. CDR1 MNHNS and CDR2 SASEGT come from the germline V gene. The V gene lost 7 bases and the J gene lost 1 base, with 20 bases spanning the gap. The DNA for the CDR3 is TGTGCCAGCACGGCCGACAGTATACGTGGAAGCAATCAGCCCCAGCATTTT. It codes for CASTADSIRGSNQPQHF.

This chain uses TRBV5-5 with TRBJ1-5, with TRBD1 matching over 10 bases. CDR1 is SGHKS and CDR2 is YYEKEE in the germline V gene (reference sequence). This CDR3 is built from 15 residues. V was clipped by 3 bases and J by 6 bases; unmatched bases: 6. CDR3 loop: CASSSGDRGVQPQHF. The CDR3 DNA reads as TGTGCCAGCAGCTCTGGGGACAGGGGTGTTCAGCCCCAGCATTTT.

J is TRBJ1-2 and V is TRBV7-2; 7 bases match TRBD1. CDR3 length: 14 residues. CDR1 SGHTA and CDR2 FQGNSA come from the germline V gene. The J segment lost 8 bases and the V segment lost 4 bases, leaving 10 bases of the junction unmatched. The CDR3 loop reads CASSSTGSKGGYTF. The DNA for the CDR3 is TGTGCCAGCAGCTCGACAGGGTCGAAAGGCGGCTACACCTTC. The whole variable domain, remainder taken from reference TRBV7-2 and TRBJ1-2, is GAGVSQSPSNKVTEKGKDVELRCDPISGHTALYWYRQSLGQGLEFLIYFQGNSAPDKSGLPSDRFSAERTGGSVSTLTIQRTQQEDSAVYLCASSSTGSKGGYTFGSGTRLTVV.

This chain connects TRBV6-1 to TRBJ2-5, with TRBD1 as a possible D gene (5 bases). This CDR3 is 13 amino acids long. Per germline, CDR1 MNHNS and CDR2 SASEGT. The V end lost 3 bases, the J end lost 5 bases, and 10 bases lay between the germline ends. The CDR3 region has the DNA TGTGCCAGCAGTGACTCAGGGTTCGAGACCCAGTACTTC. It yields the protein CASSDSGFETQYF.

The rearrangement joins TRBV19 to TRBJ2-7; 9 positions match TRBD1. Trimming cost V 10 bases and J 2 bases; bases outside gene matches: 3. Germline V gene data show CDR1 as LNHDA and CDR2 as SQIVND (reference sequence). This CDR3 spans 12 amino acids. For the CDR3, the DNA is TGTGCCACTCGGGACAGGGCCTACGAGCAGTACTTC. This gives the protein CATRDRAYEQYF.

The genes are TRBV19 and TRBJ1-1, with 7 bases identical to TRBD1. J was trimmed by 1 base and V by 6 bases; bases with no gene match: 8. Germline V gene data show CDR1 as LNHDA and CDR2 as SQIVND (reference sequence). There are 15 residues in the CDR3. CDR3 sequence (DNA): TGTGCCAGTAGGCCCCGACAGGGCTCGAACACTGAAGCTTTCTTT. This translates into CASRPRQGSNTEAFF. Full variable domain (rest looked up from reference TRBV19 and TRBJ1-1): DGGITQSPKYLFRKEGQNVTLSCEQNLNHDAMYWYRQDPGQGLRLIYYSQIVNDFQKGDIAEGYSVSREKKESFPLTVTSAQKNPTAFYLCASRPRQGSNTEAFFGQGTRLTVV.

This clonotype was seen just once. This chain uses TRBV7-8 with TRBJ1-2; D gene uncertain. The ends were cut back, 6 bases at V and 2 bases at J, with 10 bases in the middle. This CDR3 has 13 residues. Germline CDR1 is SGHVS and CDR2 is FQNEAQ. Here the CDR3 reads CASSPDKNYGYTF. CDR3 bases: TGTGCCAGCAGTCCTGACAAGAACTATGGCTACACCTTC.

Comments on this clonotype: This may be a read error: a much more frequent sequence differs by one nucleotide. The chain recombines TRBV5-4 with TRBJ2-3, with D possibly being TRBD2 (5 bases). The CDR3 sequence is 15 residues long. The germline gives CDR1 SGHNT, CDR2 YYREEE (reference sequence). Trimming removed 1 base at V and 2 bases at J, with 11 bases between. In nucleotides, the CDR3 is TGTGCCAGCAGCTTGTGGGAGAGAAACACAGATACGCAGTATTTT. It specifies CASSLWERNTDTQYF.

This clonotype was seen just once. J is TRBJ2-7 and V is TRBV18; D perhaps matches TRBD1 (6 bases). This CDR3 contains 14 residues. Trimming took off 6 bases at V and 2 bases at J, with 14 bases between the two ends. CDR1 is KGHSH and CDR2 is LQKENI in the germline V gene. CDR3 coding DNA: TGTGCCAGCTCTCGCACAGGGTCCACCTACGAGCAGTACTTC. Translated: CASSRTGSTYEQYF.

This sequence joins TRBV7-2 and TRBJ2-5; no firm D call. The germline V and J ends were trimmed by 1 base and 5 bases, with 11 bases remaining between them. The CDR3 spans 14 residues. The germline CDR1 and CDR2 sequences are SGHTA and FQGNSA. CDR3 amino acids: CASSLGPRMETQYF. The CDR3 bases are TGTGCCAGCAGCTTAGGTCCCAGGATGGAGACCCAGTACTTC. Based on the CDR3 plus reference TRBV7-2 and TRBJ2-5, the full variable domain is GAGVSQSPSNKVTEKGKDVELRCDPISGHTALYWYRQSLGQGLEFLIYFQGNSAPDKSGLPSDRFSAERTGGSVSTLTIQRTQQEDSAVYLCASSLGPRMETQYFGPGTRLLVL.

Here the CDR3 reads CASSAGTGTYEQYF. CDR3 coding DNA: TGCGCCAGCAGCGCCGGGACAGGGACATACGAGCAGTACTTC. The chain has TRBV5-1 and TRBJ2-7; 9 bases align to TRBD1. The CDR3 runs to 14 residues. J lost 4 bases, V lost 4 bases, and 6 bases had no gene match. Germline V gene data show CDR1 as SGHRS and CDR2 as YFSETQ.

The CDR3 DNA follows: TGTGCCAGCAGTGCGGCGGGCCGGAATGAGCAGTTCTTC. This translates into CASSAAGRNEQFF. The chain is built from TRBV28 and TRBJ2-1; a weak D match, TRBD2 (5 bases). This CDR3 contains 13 residues. CDR1 MDHEN and CDR2 SYDVKM come from the germline V gene. The V gene lost 5 bases and the J gene lost 7 bases, with 12 bases spanning the gap.

The chain has TRBV20-1 and TRBJ1-5; a weak D match, TRBD1 (5 bases). The CDR3 extends over 14 amino acids. Germline lookup yields CDR1 DFQATT and CDR2 SNEGSKA (reference sequence). The germline V and J ends were trimmed by 3 bases and 2 bases, with 11 bases remaining between them. Written as DNA, the CDR3 is TGCAGTGCTAGTAGGGGCAACGGCAATCAGCCCCAGCATTTT. Protein product: CSASRGNGNQPQHF.

In its sample, this clonotype was seen a few times. This chain links TRBV2 with TRBJ1-2; D is unresolved. In germline, CDR1 is SNHLY, CDR2 FYNNEI. The CDR3 extends over 8 amino acids. V dropped 9 bases and J dropped 6 bases, with 2 bases sitting between them. CDR3 region: CARHGYTF. The CDR3 DNA is TGTGCCAGACATGGCTACACCTTC. Full variable domain (missing parts from reference TRBV2 and TRBJ1-2): EPEVTQTPSHQVTQMGQEVILRCVPISNHLYFYWYRQILGQKVEFLVSFYNNEISEKSEIFDDQFSVERPDGSNFTLKIRSTKLEDSAMYFCARHGYTFGSGTRLTVV.

This clonotype was counted only a few times. The chain uses TRBV20-1 and TRBJ2-3; 8 nucleotides match TRBD2. Trimming removed 6 bases from V and 2 bases from J; junction bases left unmatched: 25. The CDR3 has 20 residues. The germline CDR1 and CDR2 sequences are DFQATT and SNEGSKA (reference sequence). CDR3 nucleotide sequence: TGCAGTGCGAGACCCCGGGTCGGGAGGGCCTGGGGCCGTCTCACAGATACGCAGTATTTT. Its translation: CSARPRVGRAWGRLTDTQYF.

The chain combines TRBV20-1 with TRBJ2-3, with TRBD2 matching 14 bases. The V segment lost 4 bases and the J segment 2 bases; nucleotides outside the gene matches: 8. Germline lookup yields CDR1 DFQATT and CDR2 SNEGSKA (reference sequence). This CDR3 comprises 17 residues. The CDR3 reads CSATPTSGRAHTDTQYF. The CDR3 bases are TGCAGTGCTACCCCGACTAGCGGGAGGGCCCACACAGATACGCAGTATTTT.

This clonotype is large in the sample. CDR3 DNA: TGTGCCAGCAGCACTCCTCGGTGGCCCGCGTTCTTC. It specifies CASSTPRWPAFF. The chain combines TRBV7-2 with TRBJ2-1; no definite D call. The CDR3 runs 12 residues. The germline gives CDR1 SGHTA, CDR2 FQGNSA. Trimming stripped 5 bases from V and 15 bases from J, with 17 bases between.

Only one count was recorded for this clonotype. The chain recombines TRBV9 with TRBJ2-5; 8 positions agree with TRBD2. The CDR3 loop spans 15 amino acids. Germline CDR1 reads SGDLS; CDR2 reads YYNGEE. J was trimmed by 2 bases and V by 0 bases; bases with no gene match: 3. The DNA for the CDR3 is TGTGCCAGCAGCGTAGATACTAGCGGACAAGAGACCCAGTACTTC. Its protein is CASSVDTSGQETQYF. Full variable domain (missing parts from reference TRBV9 and TRBJ2-5): DSGVTQTPKHLITATGQRVTLRCSPRSGDLSVYWYQQSLDQGLQFLIQYYNGEERAKGNILERFSAQQFPDLHSELNLSSLELGDSALYFCASSVDTSGQETQYFGPGTRLLVL.

Points on this clonotype: A much larger clone is a single base away; this may be a read error. This sequence joins TRBV6-2 or TRBV6-3 and TRBJ1-1, with a tentative D call TRBD1 (5 bases). Per germline, CDR1 MNHEY and CDR2 SVGEGT. V lost 8 bases and J lost 0, with 13 bases in between. The length of the CDR3 is 14 residues. In DNA, the CDR3 is TGTGCCAGCTCAAGGGGCTCAATGAACACTGAAGCTTTCTTT. It translates to CASSRGSMNTEAFF.

The V and J genes are TRBV20-1 and TRBJ2-7, with 11 positions matching TRBD2. Germline CDR1 DFQATT, CDR2 SNEGSKA (reference sequence). The CDR3 loop spans 14 amino acids. V was pared by 4 bases and J by 5 bases, with 7 bases of the junction left unmatched. The CDR3 region has the DNA TGCAGTGCTAAGACTAGCGGGATCTTCAACGAGCAGTACTTC. This sequence encodes CSAKTSGIFNEQYF.